A single sample is the source of the 3 T cell receptor beta chains below, sequenced in a study of control samples from healthy donors and cancer patients. Profiled with immunoSEQ multiplex PCR; TCRdb holds only in-frame clones, not every one. The data contain around 55,000 clones, approximately 91% of them seen just once; the ten biggest clones take up 3.5% to 4%. Sequencing was carried out using blood. Every receptor here comes from a man in his fifties or sixties in good health.

This clone was observed once. The CDR3 coding sequence is TGTGCCAGTAGTATGCTACCGGGCACAGATACGCAGTATTTT. It specifies CASSMLPGTDTQYF. The V call is TRBV19, the J call TRBJ2-3; no clear D. Germline V CDR1 and CDR2: LNHDA, SQIVND (reference sequence). This CDR3 comprises 14 residues. V was trimmed by 3 bases and J by 1 base, leaving 8 bases between them.

The rearrangement links TRBV28 to TRBJ1-1, with D perhaps TRBD1 (5 bases). CDR1 and CDR2 from the germline V gene are MDHEN and SYDVKM. With 3 bases removed from V and 5 bases from J, the gap between germline ends came to 10 bases. The CDR3 contains 13 residues. The CDR3 loop is CASSLPGLTEAFF. The CDR3 region has the DNA TGTGCCAGCAGTTTGCCAGGGTTGACTGAAGCTTTCTTT.

The J gene is TRBJ2-7, the V gene TRBV6-5; 10 nucleotides line up with TRBD2. V was clipped by 5 bases and J by 6 bases; unmatched bases: 7. The CDR3 runs to 14 residues. Looked up from germline, CDR1 is MNHEY and CDR2 is SVGAGI. This CDR3 is CASSTAGGPGEQYF. In DNA, the CDR3 is TGTGCCAGCAGTACAGCGGGAGGGCCTGGCGAGCAGTACTTC.